The 23 T cell receptor beta chains reported below all come from one sample, sequenced in a study of T cells in Graves' hyperthyroidism and ophthalmopathy. The TCR beta CDR3 regions underwent amplification using RNA transcripts as the source. Using the HTBI primer set, a first-round RT-PCR was run on the TCR CDR3. TCRdb re-derived calls from the multiplex PCR reads in MiXCR, one entry per CDR3 protein. The table has some 580,000 distinct CDR3 sequences, more than 15% seen once. The specimen sequenced was blood. The source is a woman in her thirties or forties with Graves' ophthalmopathy.

This clonotype was observed a handful of times. V and J are TRBV7-9 and TRBJ1-2, with D unresolved. The germline V gene encodes CDR1 SEHNR and CDR2 FQNEAQ (reference sequence). The CDR3 contains 14 residues. V shed 4 bases and J shed 0 bases, with 9 bases lying between them. The CDR3 nucleotides are TGTGCCAGCAGCTCCGGGATAGCTAACTATGGCTACACCTTC. Translation: CASSSGIANYGYTF.

The chain uses TRBV5-5 and TRBJ2-3, with D hard to call. The germline V and J ends were trimmed by 0 bases and 2 bases, with 7 bases remaining between them. This CDR3 comprises 14 residues. Germline V gene lookup returns CDR1 SGHKS and CDR2 YYEKEE (reference sequence). The chain's CDR3 is CASSLVGTTDTQYF. As DNA, the CDR3 is TGTGCCAGCAGCTTGGTTGGAACCACAGATACGCAGTATTTT.

The J gene is TRBJ2-2, the V gene TRBV7-3; TRBD2 matches 13 bases. The CDR3 totals 16 residues. Looked up from germline, CDR1 is SGHTA and CDR2 is FQGTGA. Trimming removed 5 bases from V and 6 bases from J; junction bases left unmatched: 6. Here the CDR3 reads CASSTGLAGLAGELFF. For the CDR3, the DNA is TGTGCCAGCAGCACGGGACTAGCGGGGTTGGCCGGGGAGCTGTTTTTT.

This clonotype has a count of ten or more. The J gene is TRBJ1-1, the V gene TRBV7-9; TRBD1 aligns across 8 bases. With 5 bases clipped from V and 11 bases from J, the junction kept 13 bases outside the gene matches. Per germline, CDR1 SEHNR and CDR2 FQNEAQ (reference sequence). The CDR3 is 14 residues long. The CDR3 bases are TGTGCCAGCAGCGAATCTTTACGGACAGGGACCGCTTTCTTT. Protein sequence: CASSESLRTGTAFF.

The chain is built from TRBV10-3 and TRBJ2-4; TRBD2 agrees at 7 bases. The CDR3 totals 14 residues. CDR1 ENHRY and CDR2 SYGVKD come from the germline V gene. Trimming cost V 8 bases and J 3 bases; bases outside gene matches: 7. DNA for the CDR3: TGTGCCATCTCAGCAGGGAGGGACAAAAACATTCAGTACTTC. Protein sequence: CAISAGRDKNIQYF.

The chain combines TRBV20-1 with TRBJ1-4, with a possible D match to TRBD1 (5 bases). The CDR3 extends over 18 amino acids. Germline V CDR1 and CDR2: DFQATT, SNEGSKA (reference sequence). Trimming stripped 0 bases from V and 7 bases from J, with 24 bases between. The CDR3 region is CSARDPVGGATRSEKLFF. The DNA of the CDR3 is TGCAGTGCTAGAGACCCGGTTGGTGGGGCCACAAGGAGTGAAAAACTGTTTTTT.

This clonotype came up a few times. The chain's CDR3 is CSVDADRVGTEAFF. CDR3 DNA: TGCAGCGTTGATGCCGACAGGGTGGGCACTGAAGCTTTCTTT. The gene calls are TRBV29-1 and TRBJ1-1, with 7 positions matching TRBD1. The CDR3 extends over 14 amino acids. V dropped 3 bases and J dropped 4; count of bases not matched to a gene: 8. CDR1 SQVTM and CDR2 ANQGSEA come from the germline V gene.

This clonotype was found many times. The rearrangement links TRBV27 to TRBJ1-5, with unresolved D. With 0 bases removed from V and 7 bases from J, the gap between germline ends came to 7 bases. The germline CDR1 and CDR2 sequences are MNHEY and SMNVEV (reference sequence). The CDR3 length is 13 residues. For the CDR3, the DNA is TGTGCCAGCAGTTTATCGTGGCGGCAGCCCCAGCATTTT. This translates into CASSLSWRQPQHF.

This clonotype was counted between two and nine times. The J gene is TRBJ2-5, the V gene TRBV2, with TRBD1 identical over 7 bases. The trim removed 3 bases at V and 5 bases at J, leaving 9 bases unmatched. CDR1 is SNHLY, CDR2 FYNNEI, per germline. The length of the CDR3 is 15 residues. The DNA for the CDR3 is TGTGCCAGCAGTGAGCTACAGGGGTTCATGGAGACCCAGTACTTC. Its translation: CASSELQGFMETQYF. The entire variable domain, with the rest obtained from reference TRBV2 and TRBJ2-5, is as follows: EPEVTQTPSHQVTQMGQEVILRCVPISNHLYFYWYRQILGQKVEFLVSFYNNEISEKSEIFDDQFSVERPDGSNFTLKIRSTKLEDSAMYFCASSELQGFMETQYFGPGTRLLVL.

This clonotype occurred a few times. The rearrangement joins TRBV5-1 to TRBJ2-5; 12 positions match TRBD2. This CDR3 is built from 15 residues. J lost 2 bases, V lost 9 bases, and 8 bases had no gene match. Per the germline V gene, CDR1 is SGHRS and CDR2 is YFSETQ. This chain's CDR3 is CATSRLAGAQETQYF. The CDR3 nucleotides are TGCGCCACCTCCAGACTAGCGGGAGCTCAAGAGACCCAGTACTTC.

This clonotype was counted a few times. The rearrangement uses TRBV6-1 and TRBJ1-1; D call uncertain. Germline V lookup: CDR1 MNHNS, CDR2 SASEGT. V dropped 7 bases and J dropped 0 bases, with 9 bases sitting between them. The CDR3 is made up of 13 amino acids. The CDR3 loop is CASKKHLNTEAFF. The CDR3 nucleotides read TGTGCCAGCAAGAAACACCTGAACACTGAAGCTTTCTTT.

The V and J genes are TRBV5-1 and TRBJ2-3; D may be TRBD1 or TRBD2 (5 bases each). The CDR3 is 16 amino acids. Deletions cut 2 bases from V and 2 bases from J, with 15 bases between. Per the germline V gene, CDR1 is SGHRS and CDR2 is YFSETQ. This CDR3 reads CASSLDHTGTTDTQYF. As DNA, the CDR3 is TGCGCCAGCAGCTTAGACCACACGGGGACCACAGATACGCAGTATTTT.

This clonotype appeared many times. This chain links TRBV2 with TRBJ1-1, with D uncertain. Looked up from germline, CDR1 is SNHLY and CDR2 is FYNNEI. Between the trimmed V and J ends, which lost 5 bases and 0 bases, there was a span of 10 bases. There are 14 residues in the CDR3. The CDR3 bases are TGTGCCAGCAGTCTCTCATTTCTGAACACTGAAGCTTTCTTT. Translating gives CASSLSFLNTEAFF.

The chain joins TRBV24-1 to TRBJ1-1; a possible D gene is TRBD1 (6 bases). Per the germline V gene, CDR1 is KGHDR and CDR2 is SFDVKD. The CDR3 has 13 residues. Deletions cut 3 bases from V and 5 bases from J, with 9 bases between. The CDR3 bases are TGTGCCACCAGTGATATCAGGGGAACTGAAGCTTTCTTT. Its translation is CATSDIRGTEAFF.

The genes are TRBV3-1 and TRBJ1-6; weak D call: TRBD1 (6 bases). Trimming pared 3 bases from V and 7 bases from J, leaving 13 bases between. CDR1 is LGHDT and CDR2 is YNNKEL in the germline V gene (reference sequence). The CDR3 extends over 15 amino acids. This chain's CDR3 is CASSQIGQPNSPLHF. The CDR3 DNA follows: TGTGCCAGCAGCCAGATCGGACAGCCGAATTCACCCCTCCACTTT. The full variable domain, its missing parts supplied by reference TRBV3-1 and TRBJ1-6, is DTAVSQTPKYLVTQMGNDKSIKCEQNLGHDTMYWYKQDSKKFLKIMFSYNNKELIINETVPNRFSPKSPDKAHLNLHINSLELGDSAVYFCASSQIGQPNSPLHFGNGTRLTVT.

This clonotype was seen ten or more times. The J gene is TRBJ1-1, the V gene TRBV2; D not certain. The CDR3 is 13 amino acids. Trimming removed 4 bases from V and 1 base from J, with 7 bases in between. Germline CDR1 SNHLY, CDR2 FYNNEI. The CDR3: CASSVTSNTEAFF. CDR3 coding DNA: TGTGCCAGCAGTGTGACGTCGAACACTGAAGCTTTCTTT.

The chain joins TRBV12-3 or TRBV12-4 to TRBJ2-1; D might be TRBD1 (5 bases). This CDR3 has 16 amino acids. V gave up 4 bases and J gave up 4 bases, with 17 bases separating them. The CDR3 here is CASSSRRQQIYNEQFF. CDR3 DNA sequence: TGTGCCAGCAGTTCCCGCCGACAGCAAATTTACAATGAGCAGTTCTTC.

This clonotype was seen at least ten times. This chain joins TRBV7-2 and TRBJ2-7; 13 nucleotides match TRBD2. Trimming at V came to 5 bases and at J to 4 bases, leaving 11 bases not matched to a gene. The length of the CDR3 is 17 residues. The germline V gene encodes CDR1 SGHTA and CDR2 FQGNSA. CDR3: CASSTRLAGGIPYEQYF. The CDR3 DNA is TGTGCCAGCAGCACCCGACTAGCGGGAGGTATACCTTACGAGCAGTACTTC.

This clonotype was counted at least ten times. J is TRBJ2-5 and V is TRBV4-1, with a weak D call TRBD2 (6 bases). The V gene lost 2 bases and the J gene lost 4 bases, with 20 bases spanning the gap. CDR3 length: 17 amino acids. CDR1 is MGHRA, CDR2 YSYEKL, per germline. The CDR3 reads CASSQHLEGGGIETQYF. The DNA of the CDR3 is TGCGCCAGCAGCCAACACCTGGAGGGAGGAGGGATAGAGACCCAGTACTTC.

This clonotype has a handful of counts. The genes are TRBV4-1 and TRBJ2-7; TRBD1 is a possible D gene (5 bases). The CDR3 length is 15 residues. Germline CDR1 reads MGHRA; CDR2 reads YSYEKL. V lost 4 bases and J lost 4, with 17 bases in between. DNA for the CDR3: TGCGCCAGCAGCCCAAACCTACAGGAATTATACGAGCAGTACTTC. Its protein product is CASSPNLQELYEQYF.

This clonotype was counted many times. The CDR3 nucleotides read TGTGCCAGCAGCGCGCTCGCTGGGGGCGAGCAGTACTTC. It specifies CASSALAGGEQYF. V usage is TRBV7-8 and J usage is TRBJ2-7, with D perhaps given as TRBD1 or TRBD2 (5 bases each). CDR3 length equals 13 residues. Germline V gives CDR1 SGHVS, CDR2 FQNEAQ. V was trimmed by 5 bases and J by 6 bases, leaving 14 bases between them.

This clonotype was detected ten times or more. The chain employs TRBV3-1 and TRBJ2-1; D possibly corresponds to TRBD1 (6 bases). The germline V gene has CDR1 LGHDT and CDR2 YNNKEL (reference sequence). The CDR3 has 14 residues. V dropped 0 bases and J dropped 4 bases, with 7 bases sitting between them. The CDR3 region is CASSQEGQYNEQFF. Written as DNA, the CDR3 is TGTGCCAGCAGCCAAGAAGGACAGTACAATGAGCAGTTCTTC.

This clonotype was recorded at least ten times. The chain uses TRBV5-1 and TRBJ2-1; 14 bases fit TRBD2. This CDR3 is 16 amino acids long. Trimming removed 4 bases from V and 9 bases from J; junction bases left unmatched: 9. The germline V gene has CDR1 SGHRS and CDR2 YFSETQ. The DNA for the CDR3 is TGCGCCAGCAGCAAGGGACTAGCGGGAGTGTCAAGTGAGCAGTTCTTC. Translation: CASSKGLAGVSSEQFF.